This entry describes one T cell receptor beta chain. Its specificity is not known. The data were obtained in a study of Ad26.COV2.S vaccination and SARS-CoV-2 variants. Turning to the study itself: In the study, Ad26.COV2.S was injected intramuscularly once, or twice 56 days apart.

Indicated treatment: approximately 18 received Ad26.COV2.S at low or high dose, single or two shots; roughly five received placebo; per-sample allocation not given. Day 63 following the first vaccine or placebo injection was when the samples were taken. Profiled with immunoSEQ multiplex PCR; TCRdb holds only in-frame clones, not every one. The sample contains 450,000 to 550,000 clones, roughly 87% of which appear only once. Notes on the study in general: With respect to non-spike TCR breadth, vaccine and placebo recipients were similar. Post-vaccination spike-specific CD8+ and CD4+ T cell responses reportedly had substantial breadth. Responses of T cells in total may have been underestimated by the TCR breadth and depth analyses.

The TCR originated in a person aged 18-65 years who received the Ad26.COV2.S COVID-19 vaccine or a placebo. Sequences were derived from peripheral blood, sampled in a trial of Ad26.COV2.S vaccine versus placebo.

The CDR3 is CASSPPAVSSGNEQFF. In nucleotides, the CDR3 is TGTGCCAGCTCACCACCTGCGGTTTCCTCGGGCAATGAGCAGTTCTTC. V and J are TRBV18 and TRBJ2-1; D call uncertain. CDR3 length equals 16 residues. The V gene lost 0 bases and the J gene lost 6 bases, with 15 bases spanning the gap. The germline CDR1 and CDR2 sequences are KGHSH and LQKENI.